This T cell receptor (beta chain) is drawn from a study of T cells in localized non-small cell lung cancer. Germline CDR1 MDHEN, CDR2 SYDVKM. V was clipped by 9 bases and J by 4 bases, with 13 bases between them. This CDR3 is built from 12 residues. Data came from immunoSEQ multiplex PCR; TCRdb stores just in-frame clones and leaves some out. The sample records more than 100,000 clones, roughly 90% being singletons. Remarks on this clone: The target antigen is unknown.

Findings and caveats of the study: Longer overall survival accompanied higher blood T cell density. In adjacent lung, a median roughly 53 of the top 100 tumor clones were found. Uninvolved adjacent lung, not tumor, had the highest T cell clonality. A single tumor region was sequenced, leaving heterogeneity possible.

The clonotype was recovered from a female donor over 55 with stage I lung adenocarcinoma. This material consisted of peripheral blood, taken before any cancer treatment. The rearrangement links TRBV28 to TRBJ2-7, with a possible D match to TRBD2 (6 bases). CDR3 sequence (DNA): TGTGCCAGTAACGGGGAGGCTTACGAGCAGTACTTC. This gives the protein CASNGEAYEQYF.